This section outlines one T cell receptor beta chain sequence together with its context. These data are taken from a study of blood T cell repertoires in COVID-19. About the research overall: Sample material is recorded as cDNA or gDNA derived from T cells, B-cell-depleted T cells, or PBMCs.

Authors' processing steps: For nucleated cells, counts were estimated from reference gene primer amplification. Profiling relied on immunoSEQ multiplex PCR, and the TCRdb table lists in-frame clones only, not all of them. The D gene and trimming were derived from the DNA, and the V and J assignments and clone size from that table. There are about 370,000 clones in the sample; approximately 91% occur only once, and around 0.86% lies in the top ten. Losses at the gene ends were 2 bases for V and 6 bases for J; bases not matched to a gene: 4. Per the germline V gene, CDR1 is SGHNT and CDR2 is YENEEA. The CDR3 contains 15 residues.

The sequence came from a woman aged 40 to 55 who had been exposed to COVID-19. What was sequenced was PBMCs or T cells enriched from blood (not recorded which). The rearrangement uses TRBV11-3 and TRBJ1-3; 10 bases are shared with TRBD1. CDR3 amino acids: CASSLFGQGVNTIYF. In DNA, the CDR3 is TGTGCCAGCAGCTTATTTGGACAGGGGGTAAACACCATATATTTT.